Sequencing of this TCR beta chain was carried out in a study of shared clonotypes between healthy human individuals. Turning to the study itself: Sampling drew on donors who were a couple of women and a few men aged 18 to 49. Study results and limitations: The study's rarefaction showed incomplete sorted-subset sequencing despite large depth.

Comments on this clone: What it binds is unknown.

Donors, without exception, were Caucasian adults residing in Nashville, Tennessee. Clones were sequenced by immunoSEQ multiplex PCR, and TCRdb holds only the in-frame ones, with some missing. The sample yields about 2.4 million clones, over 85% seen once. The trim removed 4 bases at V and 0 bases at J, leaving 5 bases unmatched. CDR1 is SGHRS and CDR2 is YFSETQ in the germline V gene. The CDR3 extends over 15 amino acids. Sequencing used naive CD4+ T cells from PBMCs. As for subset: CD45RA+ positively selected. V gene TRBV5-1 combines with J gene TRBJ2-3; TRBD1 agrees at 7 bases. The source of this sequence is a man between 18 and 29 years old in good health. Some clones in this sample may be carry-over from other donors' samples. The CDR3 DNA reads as TGCGCCAGCAGCCAAGGGACAGATAGCACAGATACGCAGTATTTT. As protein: CASSQGTDSTDTQYF.